These 23 T cell receptor beta chains were all obtained from the same sample, sequenced in a study of identical twins. MiXCR, applied by TCRdb to the 5' RACE reads, yields one record per CDR3 protein. The profile covers 600,000 to 700,000 distinct CDR3 sequences, with less than 25% appearing a single time and approximately 4.5% taken by the ten largest. The data also belong to a second study, concerning T cells expressing NK-cell markers.

Sequencing was performed on PBMCs. The receptors derive from a woman between 18 and 29 years old in good health.

This clonotype was seen a handful of times. This chain connects TRBV12-3 or TRBV12-4 to TRBJ1-1; TRBD1 matches 8 bases. The CDR3 runs to 12 residues. With 2 bases clipped from V and 11 bases from J, the junction kept 4 bases outside the gene matches. CDR3 DNA: TGTGCCAGCAGTTTACAGGGGGCGCGGGCTTTCTTT. Translation gives CASSLQGARAFF.

The chain links TRBV7-2 to TRBJ2-5; D is uncertain. The length of the CDR3 is 13 residues. Per germline, CDR1 SGHTA and CDR2 FQGNSA. V gave up 8 bases and J gave up 1 base, with 11 bases separating them. The CDR3 sequence is CASALGSQETQYF. CDR3 DNA: TGTGCCAGCGCCCTCGGGTCCCAAGAGACCCAGTACTTC.

The sample holds a few counts of this clonotype. The chain has TRBV29-1 and TRBJ2-2, with D unresolved. The CDR3 length is 13 residues. Germline V gives CDR1 SQVTM, CDR2 ANQGSEA. V lost 7 bases, J lost 1 base, and 10 bases lay in between. The CDR3, as DNA: TGCAGCGGATTAACCTTGAACACCGGGGAGCTGTTTTTT. This gives the protein CSGLTLNTGELFF.

The gene calls are TRBV10-3 and TRBJ1-1, with D tentatively TRBD1 (6 bases). CDR1 is ENHRY and CDR2 is SYGVKD in the germline V gene. This CDR3 has 13 amino acids. V gave up 8 bases and J gave up 0 bases, with 10 bases separating them. DNA of the CDR3: TGTGCCATCGAGGGGGAGGTGAACACTGAAGCTTTCTTT. As protein: CAIEGEVNTEAFF.

This clonotype was observed a handful of times. The rearrangement uses TRBV20-1 and TRBJ2-7, with 9 bases that match TRBD1. Germline V gene data show CDR1 as DFQATT and CDR2 as SNEGSKA (reference sequence). CDR3 length equals 12 residues. The CDR3 protein is CGVTGGAYEQYF. CDR3 sequence (DNA): TGCGGGGTGACAGGGGGGGCATACGAGCAGTACTTC.

In its sample, this clonotype was seen a few times. This sequence joins TRBV7-2 and TRBJ2-3; possibly TRBD2 for D (6 bases). Deletions cut 1 base from V and 14 bases from J, with 19 bases between. Germline V lookup: CDR1 SGHTA, CDR2 FQGNSA. The CDR3 sequence is 14 residues long. CDR3 sequence reads: CASSLVSVREIRYF. CDR3 DNA sequence: TGTGCCAGCAGCTTAGTGTCTGTTCGGGAGATTCGGTATTTT. Full variable domain (remainder filled in from reference TRBV7-2 and TRBJ2-3): GAGVSQSPSNKVTEKGKDVELRCDPISGHTALYWYRQSLGQGLEFLIYFQGNSAPDKSGLPSDRFSAERTGGSVSTLTIQRTQQEDSAVYLCASSLVSVREIRYFGPGTRLTVL.

This clonotype appeared many times. The rearrangement links TRBV11-2 to TRBJ2-1, with TRBD2 matching 11 bases. CDR1 SGHAT and CDR2 FQNNGV come from the germline V gene. The CDR3 extends over 18 amino acids. Trimming took 2 bases from V and 2 from J; bases not matched to a gene: 8. The CDR3 sequence: CASSLLAGGNRAYNEQFF. CDR3 DNA sequence: TGTGCCAGCAGCTTACTAGCGGGAGGAAACAGGGCCTACAATGAGCAGTTCTTC.

The chain recombines TRBV29-1 with TRBJ2-7; tentatively, D is TRBD1 (5 bases). The CDR3 runs to 13 residues. Trimming pared 4 bases from V and 6 bases from J, leaving 16 bases between. CDR1 is SQVTM, CDR2 ANQGSEA, per germline. In DNA form, the CDR3 reads TGCAGCGTTGTTGTAGGCAGGGTAACCGAGCAGTACTTC. It yields the protein CSVVVGRVTEQYF.

This clonotype was counted at least ten times. This chain links TRBV7-9 with TRBJ2-1; 7 nucleotides line up with TRBD1. CDR1 and CDR2 from the germline V gene are SEHNR and FQNEAQ (reference sequence). The length of the CDR3 is 16 residues. The ends lost 3 bases at V and 6 bases at J; junction bases unmatched: 11. The CDR3 spells CASSFPGQTKGNEQFF. The DNA for the CDR3 is TGTGCCAGCAGCTTCCCGGGACAGACGAAGGGCAATGAGCAGTTCTTC.

The chain carries TRBV20-1 and TRBJ1-5; 9 bases are a match to TRBD1. In germline, CDR1 is DFQATT, CDR2 SNEGSKA (reference sequence). V lost 5 bases, J lost 5 bases, and 10 bases stayed unmatched. The CDR3 has 15 residues. CDR3 in DNA: TGCAGTGCTGAGGGGGGACAGGGAGGGGATCAGCCCCAGCATTTT. Encoded protein: CSAEGGQGGDQPQHF.

This clonotype turned up a few times. This chain links TRBV29-1 with TRBJ2-7; 7 nucleotides line up with TRBD1. The V gene's germline CDR1 is SQVTM and CDR2 ANQGSEA. V dropped 4 bases and J dropped 4; count of bases not matched to a gene: 7. The length of the CDR3 is 13 residues. The CDR3 bases are TGCAGCGTTGTCCGGGACAGCCTTTACGAGCAGTACTTC. Translation gives CSVVRDSLYEQYF.

This clonotype was seen a few times. V is TRBV7-9 and J is TRBJ2-3, with TRBD1 identical over 10 bases. The V gene end was trimmed by 4 bases and the J gene end by 3 bases; junction bases not matched to a gene: 10. The CDR3 runs 17 residues. The germline V gene has CDR1 SEHNR and CDR2 FQNEAQ (reference sequence). DNA for the CDR3: TGTGCCAGCAGCTCGAATCGGGGACAGGGGCTAACAGATACGCAGTATTTT. Protein: CASSSNRGQGLTDTQYF.

This clonotype was recorded a few times. V is TRBV7-2 and J is TRBJ2-4, with TRBD1 as a possible D gene (6 bases). CDR1 is SGHTA and CDR2 is FQGNSA in the germline V gene. Trimming left V 4 bases short and J 6 bases short, with 10 bases between. This CDR3 has 13 residues. DNA of the CDR3: TGTGCCAGCAGCTATACAGGGACAAACATTCAGTACTTC. This encodes CASSYTGTNIQYF.

The J gene is TRBJ1-1, the V gene TRBV20-1; no firm D call. With 4 bases removed from V and 7 bases from J, the gap between germline ends came to 10 bases. The CDR3 loop spans 11 amino acids. The germline CDR1 and CDR2 sequences are DFQATT and SNEGSKA (reference sequence). This CDR3 reads CSATFYSEAFF. The CDR3 coding sequence is TGCAGTGCTACGTTTTACAGTGAAGCTTTCTTT.

The CDR3 DNA reads TGCAGCGTTGAGAACAGACTGAACACTGAAGCTTTCTTT. It translates to CSVENRLNTEAFF. The chain joins TRBV29-1 to TRBJ1-1; unclear D gene. The V gene's germline CDR1 is SQVTM and CDR2 ANQGSEA. With 3 bases removed from V and 0 bases from J, the gap between germline ends came to 8 bases. This CDR3 spans 13 amino acids.

This clonotype was seen more than once but under ten times. The chain employs TRBV6-5 and TRBJ2-1; 9 bases are a match to TRBD2. From germline, CDR1 is MNHEY and CDR2 SVGAGI. The CDR3 spans 14 residues. The ends lost 3 bases at V and 6 bases at J; junction bases unmatched: 3. The CDR3 protein is CASSYGGRVNEQFF. The CDR3 region has the DNA TGTGCCAGCAGTTATGGCGGGAGGGTCAATGAGCAGTTCTTC.

This clonotype was counted between two and nine times. The gene calls are TRBV11-2 and TRBJ2-1; 13 bases are a match to TRBD2. CDR3 length: 17 amino acids. Germline assignment: CDR1 SGHAT and CDR2 FQNNGV. Germline trimming cut 0 bases from V and 12 bases from J; bases unmatched to any gene: 11. CDR3 protein: CASSLDSPGTSGIGQFF. The CDR3 DNA sequence: TGTGCCAGCAGCTTAGACTCCCCGGGGACTAGCGGGATCGGGCAGTTCTTC.

V is TRBV3-1 and J is TRBJ2-5; weak D call: TRBD1 (5 bases). The V gene's germline CDR1 is LGHDT and CDR2 YNNKEL (reference sequence). The CDR3 length is 16 residues. Trimming removed 7 bases at V and 0 bases at J, with 18 bases between. The CDR3 DNA sequence: TGTGCCAGCAATAAACGAACAGGAAACTACCAAGAGACCCAGTACTTC. Translation gives CASNKRTGNYQETQYF.

V and J are TRBV7-9 and TRBJ2-7, with 12 bases aligning to TRBD1. With 6 bases clipped from V and 2 bases from J, the junction kept 8 bases outside the gene matches. Germline V gene data show CDR1 as SEHNR and CDR2 as FQNEAQ (reference sequence). This CDR3 region has 16 residues. As DNA, the CDR3 is TGTGCCAGCAGGGGGGACAGGGGGCAAGGCCCCTACGAGCAGTACTTC. Its protein product is CASRGDRGQGPYEQYF. Combining the CDR3 with reference TRBV7-9 and TRBJ2-7 gives the whole variable domain DTGVSQNPRHKITKRGQNVTFRCDPISEHNRLYWYRQTLGQGPEFLTYFQNEAQLEKSRLLSDRFSAERPKGSFSTLEIQRTEQGDSAMYLCASRGDRGQGPYEQYFGPGTRLTVT.

This clonotype has a count of ten or more. The CDR3 DNA reads TGTGCCAGCCGCACCGGGACTAGCGAATTCAATGAGCAGTTCTTC. It codes for CASRTGTSEFNEQFF. This chain links TRBV27 with TRBJ2-1; 10 bases fit TRBD2. The V and J ends lost 8 bases and 6 bases, in that order; junction bases with no gene match: 10. Germline CDR1 MNHEY, CDR2 SMNVEV (reference sequence). The CDR3 spans 15 residues.

This clonotype showed up many times. J is TRBJ2-3 and V is TRBV5-1; perhaps TRBD1 as D (6 bases). This CDR3 has 15 residues. V was pared by 6 bases and J by 0 bases, with 14 bases between. Germline V gives CDR1 SGHRS, CDR2 YFSETQ. The DNA of the CDR3 is TGCGCCAGCACCCACAGGGATCCAAGCACAGATACGCAGTATTTT. It is translated as CASTHRDPSTDTQYF.

This clonotype was found many times. V is TRBV9 and J is TRBJ2-7; the D gene could be TRBD1 or TRBD2 (5 bases each). V lost 0 bases, J lost 6 bases, and 13 bases lay in between. The CDR3 has 14 amino acids. Per the germline V gene, CDR1 is SGDLS and CDR2 is YYNGEE. CDR3 nucleotides: TGTGCCAGCAGCGTAGGGCCGGGGCCTCGCGAGCAGTACTTC. Its protein product is CASSVGPGPREQYF.

The sample holds many counts of this clonotype. The chain links TRBV7-2 to TRBJ2-1, with 9 bases fitting TRBD2. CDR3 length equals 15 residues. Germline V gene data show CDR1 as SGHTA and CDR2 as FQGNSA. With V trimmed by 5 bases and J by 3 bases, 5 bases remained unmatched. The CDR3 coding sequence is TGTGCCAGCAGCCCCTTAGCGGGGGTCTACAATGAGCAGTTCTTC. Protein sequence: CASSPLAGVYNEQFF.